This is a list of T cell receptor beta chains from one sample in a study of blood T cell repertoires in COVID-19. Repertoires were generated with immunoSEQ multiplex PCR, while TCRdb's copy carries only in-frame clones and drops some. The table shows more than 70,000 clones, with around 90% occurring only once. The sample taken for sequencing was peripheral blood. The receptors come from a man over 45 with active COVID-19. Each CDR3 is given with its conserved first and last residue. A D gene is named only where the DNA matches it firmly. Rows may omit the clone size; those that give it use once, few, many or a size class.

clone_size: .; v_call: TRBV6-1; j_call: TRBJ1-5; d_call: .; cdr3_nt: TGTGCCAGCAGTGAAGAGAGGGGGTGGCAGCCCCAGCATTTT; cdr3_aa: CASSEERGWQPQHF
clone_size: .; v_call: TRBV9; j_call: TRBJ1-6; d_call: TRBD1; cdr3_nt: TGTGCCAGCAGCGTATTGGACAGGGCGAATTCACCCCTCCACTTT; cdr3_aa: CASSVLDRANSPLHF
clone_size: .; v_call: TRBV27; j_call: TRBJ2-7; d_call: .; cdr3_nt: TGTGCCAGCAGGGAAGGGAGCGAGCAGTACTTC; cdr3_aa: CASREGSEQYF
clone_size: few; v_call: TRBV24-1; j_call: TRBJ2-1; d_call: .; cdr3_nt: TGTGCCACCAGTGAACCAGGGGTTACGGGACATTACAATGAGCAGTTCTTC; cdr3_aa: CATSEPGVTGHYNEQFF
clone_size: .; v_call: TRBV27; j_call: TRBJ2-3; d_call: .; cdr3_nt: TGTGCCAGCAGTTTGGCCCCCATTGGGGGGGATACGCAGTATTTT; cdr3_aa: CASSLAPIGGDTQYF
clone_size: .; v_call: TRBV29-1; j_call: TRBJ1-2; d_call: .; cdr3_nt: TGCAGCGTTGAGGCAGGGGAATATGGCTACACCTTC; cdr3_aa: CSVEAGEYGYTF
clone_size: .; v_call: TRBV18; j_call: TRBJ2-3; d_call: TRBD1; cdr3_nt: TGTGCCAGCTCACTCCGGACAGGACCTAGCACAGATACGCAGTATTTT; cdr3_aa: CASSLRTGPSTDTQYF
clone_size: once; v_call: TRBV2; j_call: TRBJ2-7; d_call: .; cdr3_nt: TGTGCCAGCGTTCTGGGCTTCGAGCAGTACTTC; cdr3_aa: CASVLGFEQYF
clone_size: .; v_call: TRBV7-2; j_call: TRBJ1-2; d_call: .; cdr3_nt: TGTGCCAGCAGCCCCCTGCAGGGGTCCCTAACTGGTGGCTACACCTTC; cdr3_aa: CASSPLQGSLTGGYTF
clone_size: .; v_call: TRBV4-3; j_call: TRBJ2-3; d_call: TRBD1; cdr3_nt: TGCGCCAGCAGCCTCGCCGGGACAGGGGGCGGAGATACGCAGTATTTT; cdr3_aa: CASSLAGTGGGDTQYF
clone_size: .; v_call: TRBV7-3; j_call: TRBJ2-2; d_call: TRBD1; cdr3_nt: TGTGCCAGCAGCTTCACCGGGACAGCGAACACCGGGGAGCTGTTTTTT; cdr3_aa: CASSFTGTANTGELFF
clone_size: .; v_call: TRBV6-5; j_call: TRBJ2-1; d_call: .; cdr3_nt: TGTGCCAGCAGACGACGACAGGTCTACAATGAGCAGTTCTTC; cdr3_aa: CASRRRQVYNEQFF
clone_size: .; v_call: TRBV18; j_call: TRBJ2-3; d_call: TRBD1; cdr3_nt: TGTGCCAGCTCGGGTAAGGCGGCAGGGGGCACTGACACACCCACAGATACGCAGTATTTT; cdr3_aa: CASSGKAAGGTDTPTDTQYF
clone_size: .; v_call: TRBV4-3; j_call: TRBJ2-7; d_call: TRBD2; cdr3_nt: TGCGCCAGCAGCCAATCACTAGCGGGGGGCTACGAGCAGTACTTC; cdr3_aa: CASSQSLAGGYEQYF
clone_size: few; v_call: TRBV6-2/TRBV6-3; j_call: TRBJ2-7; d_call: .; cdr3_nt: TGTGCCAGCACCCCGTCCGGTAGCTCCTACGAGCAGTACTTC; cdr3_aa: CASTPSGSSYEQYF
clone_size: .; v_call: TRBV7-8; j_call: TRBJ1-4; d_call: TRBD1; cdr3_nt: TGTGCCAGCAGCCGTTACAGGGGCTTGGGAACTAATGAAAAACTGTTTTTT; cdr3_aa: CASSRYRGLGTNEKLFF
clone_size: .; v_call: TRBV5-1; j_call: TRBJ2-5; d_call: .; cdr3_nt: TGCGCCAGCAGCTCGACATTAGAGACCCAGTACTTC; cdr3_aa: CASSSTLETQYF
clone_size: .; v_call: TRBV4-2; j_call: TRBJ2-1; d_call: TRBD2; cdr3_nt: TGTGCCAGCAGCCAACGAGCGGGAGAGAATGGATACAATGAGCAGTTCTTC; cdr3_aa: CASSQRAGENGYNEQFF
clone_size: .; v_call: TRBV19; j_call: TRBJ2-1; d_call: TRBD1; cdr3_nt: TGTGCCAGTAGTATTTCCTGGGACAGGGGAATAGACAATGAGCAGTTCTTC; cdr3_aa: CASSISWDRGIDNEQFF
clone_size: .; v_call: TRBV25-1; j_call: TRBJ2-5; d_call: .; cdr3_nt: TGTGCCAGCAGTGAATCCCCGGACAGAGAAGCCCAAGAGACCCAGTACTTC; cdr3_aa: CASSESPDREAQETQYF
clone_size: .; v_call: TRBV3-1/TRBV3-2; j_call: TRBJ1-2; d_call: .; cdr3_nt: TGTGCCAGCAGCCAAGTTAACGGAGCTAACTATGGCTACACCTTC; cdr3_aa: CASSQVNGANYGYTF
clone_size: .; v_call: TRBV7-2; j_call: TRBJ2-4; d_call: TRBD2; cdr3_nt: TGTGCCAGCAGCTCGGGACTAGAAAACATTCAGTACTTC; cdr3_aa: CASSSGLENIQYF
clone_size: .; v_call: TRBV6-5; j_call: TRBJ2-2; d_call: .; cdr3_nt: TGTGCCAGCAGGTCACTCCCCGGGAACACCGGGGAGCTGTTTTTT; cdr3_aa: CASRSLPGNTGELFF
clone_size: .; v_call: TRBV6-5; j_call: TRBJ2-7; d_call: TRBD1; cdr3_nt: TGTGCCAGCAGTCGGGACAGGGTTTCCTACGAGCAGTACTTC; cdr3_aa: CASSRDRVSYEQYF
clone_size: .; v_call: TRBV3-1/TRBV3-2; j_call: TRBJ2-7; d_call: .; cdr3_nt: TGTGCCAGCAGCCAAGCAGGGTCTAGCTCCTACGAGCAGTACTTC; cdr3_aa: CASSQAGSSSYEQYF
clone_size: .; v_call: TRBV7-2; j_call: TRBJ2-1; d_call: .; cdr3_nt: TGTGCCAGCAGCCCTAACCCCGGGTCCTACAATGAGCAGTTCTTC; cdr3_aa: CASSPNPGSYNEQFF
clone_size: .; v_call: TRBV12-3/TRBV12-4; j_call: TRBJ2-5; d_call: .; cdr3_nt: TGTGCCAGCAGTCGGTACGGGGAGACCCAGTACTTC; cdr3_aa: CASSRYGETQYF
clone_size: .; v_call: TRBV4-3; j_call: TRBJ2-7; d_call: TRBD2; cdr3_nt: TGCGCCAGCAGCCAAGAAGGGGAGGGCGATGACGAGCAGTACTTC; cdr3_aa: CASSQEGEGDDEQYF
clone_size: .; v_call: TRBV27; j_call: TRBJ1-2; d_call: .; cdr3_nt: TGTGCCAGCAGTTTTTTGGGGGCCTCTGGCTACACCTTC; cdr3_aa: CASSFLGASGYTF
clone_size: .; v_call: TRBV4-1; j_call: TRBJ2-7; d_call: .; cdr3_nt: TGCGCCAGCAGCCAGATCGGGGGACTCCTGATCAACCCCTACGAGCAGTACTTC; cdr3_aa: CASSQIGGLLINPYEQYF
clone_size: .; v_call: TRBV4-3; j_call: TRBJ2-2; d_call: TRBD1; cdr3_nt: TGCGCCAGCAGCGATATTATAGGGGACAGAGAAGTTTCGAACACCGGGGAGCTGTTTTTT; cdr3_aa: CASSDIIGDREVSNTGELFF
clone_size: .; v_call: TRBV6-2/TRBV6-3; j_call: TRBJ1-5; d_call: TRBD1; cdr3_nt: TGTGCCAGCAGCGGACAGGGAAGTCATCAGCCCCAGCATTTT; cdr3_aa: CASSGQGSHQPQHF
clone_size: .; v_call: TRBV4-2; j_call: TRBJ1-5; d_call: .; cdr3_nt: TGTGCCAGCAGCCAAGATCTCCAGCCCCAGCATTTT; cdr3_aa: CASSQDLQPQHF
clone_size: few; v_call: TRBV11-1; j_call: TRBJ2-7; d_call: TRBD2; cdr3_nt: TGTGCCATTGAAGGACTAGCGGCCGAGCAGTACTTC; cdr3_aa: CAIEGLAAEQYF
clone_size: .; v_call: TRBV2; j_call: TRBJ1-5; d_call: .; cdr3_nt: TGTGCCAGCCGGGGGGGTGATAACTATCAGCCCCAGCATTTT; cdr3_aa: CASRGGDNYQPQHF
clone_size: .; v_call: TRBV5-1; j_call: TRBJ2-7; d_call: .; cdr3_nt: TGCGCCAGCAGCGTCCACAGGGAAAACCCCTCCTACGAGCAGTACTTC; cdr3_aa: CASSVHRENPSYEQYF
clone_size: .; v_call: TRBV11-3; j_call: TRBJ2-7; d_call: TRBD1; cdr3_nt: TGTGCCAGCAGCTTTTCGACAGGGGGCGGCTACGAGCAGTACTTC; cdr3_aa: CASSFSTGGGYEQYF
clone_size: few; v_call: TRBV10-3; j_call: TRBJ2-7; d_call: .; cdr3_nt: TGTGCCATCAGTGAACCGCATCAGGGGTCGGCCTACGAGCAGTACTTC; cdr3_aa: CAISEPHQGSAYEQYF
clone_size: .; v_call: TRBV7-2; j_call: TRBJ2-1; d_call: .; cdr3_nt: TGTGCCAGCAGCCTCCCTAGCTGGAATGAGCAGTTCTTC; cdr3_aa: CASSLPSWNEQFF
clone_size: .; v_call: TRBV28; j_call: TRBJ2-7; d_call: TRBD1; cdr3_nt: TGTGCCAGCAGTACCCCGGGGACAGCCTACGAGCAGTACTTC; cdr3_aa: CASSTPGTAYEQYF
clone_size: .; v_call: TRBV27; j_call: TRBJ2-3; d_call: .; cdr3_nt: TGTGCCAGCAGCTATTTGAGTATTCGCGGGGCCCCTGGTACAGATACGCAGTATTTT; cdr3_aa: CASSYLSIRGAPGTDTQYF